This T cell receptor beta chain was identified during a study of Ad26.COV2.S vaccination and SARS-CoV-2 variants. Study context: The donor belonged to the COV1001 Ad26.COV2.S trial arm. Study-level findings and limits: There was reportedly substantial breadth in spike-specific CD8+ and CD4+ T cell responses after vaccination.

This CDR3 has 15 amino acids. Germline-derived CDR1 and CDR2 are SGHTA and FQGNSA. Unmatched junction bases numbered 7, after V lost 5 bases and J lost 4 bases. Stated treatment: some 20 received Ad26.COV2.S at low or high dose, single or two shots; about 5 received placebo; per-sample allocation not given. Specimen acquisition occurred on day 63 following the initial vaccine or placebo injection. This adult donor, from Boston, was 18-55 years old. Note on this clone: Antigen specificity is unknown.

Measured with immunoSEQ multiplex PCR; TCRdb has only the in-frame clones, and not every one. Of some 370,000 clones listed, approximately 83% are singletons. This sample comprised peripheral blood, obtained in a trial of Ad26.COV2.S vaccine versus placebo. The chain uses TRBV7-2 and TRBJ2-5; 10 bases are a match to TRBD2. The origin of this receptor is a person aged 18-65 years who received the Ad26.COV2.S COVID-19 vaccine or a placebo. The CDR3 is CASSPQRGGRETQYF. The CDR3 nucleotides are TGTGCCAGCAGCCCGCAGCGGGGGGGTCGAGAGACCCAGTACTTC.